This record looks at one T cell receptor (beta chain) sequence and its context. Other DNA sequences of this sample code for an identical CDR3. Those enrolled, adults aged roughly 18 to 95 years, came from around 25 US areas. This record belongs to a study of blood T cell repertoires in COVID-19. Study-wide context: PBMCs, B-cell-depleted T cells, or T cells were the source of the cDNA or gDNA that made up the material.

In the source study's methods: Amplified reference gene primers provided the basis for estimating nucleated cell counts. Method: immunoSEQ multiplex PCR; TCRdb's copy keeps in-frame clones and lacks some. D and trimming were read from the DNA, whereas the V and J calls and clone size are those reported in that table. The sample holds more than 250,000 clones; approximately 92% are singletons and the top ten take about 18%. CDR3 size: 15 residues. V shed 5 bases, J shed 4 bases, and the junction held 4 bases outside the gene matches. Germline-derived CDR1 and CDR2 are MNHEY and SMNVEV (reference sequence).

The origin of this receptor is a woman in her twenties or thirties who had recovered from COVID-19. This sequence joins TRBV27 and TRBJ2-1; TRBD2 matches 11 bases. Sequences were obtained from PBMCs or T cells enriched from blood (not recorded which). CDR3 sequence: CASSTGTSGYNEQFF. The CDR3 nucleotides read TGTGCCAGCAGTACCGGGACTAGCGGTTACAATGAGCAGTTCTTC.